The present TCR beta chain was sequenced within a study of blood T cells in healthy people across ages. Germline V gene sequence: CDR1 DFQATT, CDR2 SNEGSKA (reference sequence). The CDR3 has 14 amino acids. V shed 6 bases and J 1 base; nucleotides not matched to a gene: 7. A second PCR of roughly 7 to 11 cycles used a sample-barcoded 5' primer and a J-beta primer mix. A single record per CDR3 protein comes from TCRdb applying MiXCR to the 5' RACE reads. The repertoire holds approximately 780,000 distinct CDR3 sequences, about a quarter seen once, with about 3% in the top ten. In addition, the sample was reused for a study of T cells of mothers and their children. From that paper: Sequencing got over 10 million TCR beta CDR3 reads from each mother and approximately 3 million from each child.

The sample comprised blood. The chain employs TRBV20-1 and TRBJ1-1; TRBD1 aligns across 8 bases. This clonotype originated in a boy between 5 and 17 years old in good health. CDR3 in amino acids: CSAYGQGGNTEAFF. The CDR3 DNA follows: TGCAGTGCGTACGGACAGGGAGGGAACACTGAAGCTTTCTTT.